This T cell receptor (beta chain) was documented in a study of T cells in Graves' hyperthyroidism and ophthalmopathy. The CDR3 is made up of 16 amino acids. Germline CDR1 reads MDHEN; CDR2 reads SYDVKM. V lost 9 bases and J 5 bases, leaving 23 bases between the germline ends. The hyperthyroidism patients had all been newly diagnosed, and their disease duration was under 2 months. Their ages ranged from 18 to 65 years. The source material, RNA transcripts, was used to amplify TCR beta CDR3 regions. The TCR CDR3 first-round RT-PCR relied on the HTBI primer set. TCRdb redid the calling of the multiplex PCR reads with MiXCR, one entry per CDR3 protein. In the table there are 90,000 to 120,000 distinct CDR3 sequences, roughly 15% of which are singletons.

The rearrangement uses TRBV28 and TRBJ2-1, with D perhaps matching TRBD1 or TRBD2 (5 bases each). Material: blood. The source is a woman aged 45-65 years with Graves' hyperthyroidism. Here the CDR3 DNA reads TGTGCCAGTCAAAACAACCCGGGTGGGGGTCACAATGAGCAGTTCTTC. This codes for CASQNNPGGGHNEQFF.